This T cell receptor beta chain derives from a study of blood T cell repertoires in COVID-19. Libraries were prepared by immunoSEQ multiplex PCR; TCRdb keeps only in-frame clonotypes and omits some of them. The sample holds over 150,000 clones, around 84% seen once. Turning to this clone: Other nucleotide sequences in the sample specify the same CDR3.

Germline V gene lookup returns CDR1 LGHDT and CDR2 YNNKEL (reference sequence). The CDR3 length is 12 residues. V lost 4 bases and J lost 2, with 6 bases in between. V usage is TRBV3-1 (or the pseudogene TRBV3-2) and J usage is TRBJ2-7, with a tentative D call TRBD2 (6 bases). The sample was PBMCs or T cells enriched from blood (not recorded which). This TCR was sampled from a man aged 50-60 years who had recovered from COVID-19. CDR3 bases: TGTGCCAGCAGCCGCGGGACCTACGAGCAGTACTTC. This translates into CASSRGTYEQYF.